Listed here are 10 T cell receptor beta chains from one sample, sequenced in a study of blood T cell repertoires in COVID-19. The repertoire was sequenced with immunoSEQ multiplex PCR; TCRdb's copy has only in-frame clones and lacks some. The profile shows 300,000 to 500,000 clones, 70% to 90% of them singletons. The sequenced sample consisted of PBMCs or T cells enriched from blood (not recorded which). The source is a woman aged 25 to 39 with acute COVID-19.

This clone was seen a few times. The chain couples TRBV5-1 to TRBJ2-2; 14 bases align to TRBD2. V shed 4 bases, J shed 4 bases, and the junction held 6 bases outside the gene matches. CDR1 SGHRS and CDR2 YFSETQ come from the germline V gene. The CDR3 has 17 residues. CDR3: CASSQTSGGAITGELFF. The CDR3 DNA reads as TGCGCCAGCAGCCAGACTAGCGGGGGGGCCATCACCGGGGAGCTGTTTTTT. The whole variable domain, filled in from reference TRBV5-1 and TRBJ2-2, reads KAGVTQTPRYLIKTRGQQVTLSCSPISGHRSVSWYQQTPGQGLQFLFEYFSETQRNKGNFPGRFSGRQFSNSRSEMNVSTLELGDSALYLCASSQTSGGAITGELFFGEGSRLTVL.

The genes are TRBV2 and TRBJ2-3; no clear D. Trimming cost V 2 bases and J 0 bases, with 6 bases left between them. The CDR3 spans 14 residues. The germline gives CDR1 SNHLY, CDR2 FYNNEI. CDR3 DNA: TGTGCCAGCAGTGAAAGTACTAGCACAGATACGCAGTATTTT. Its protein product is CASSESTSTDTQYF.

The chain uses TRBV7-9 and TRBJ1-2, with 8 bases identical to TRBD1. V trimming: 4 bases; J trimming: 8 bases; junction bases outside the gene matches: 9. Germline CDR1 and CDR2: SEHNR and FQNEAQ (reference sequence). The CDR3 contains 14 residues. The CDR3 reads CASSSSGQGRGYTF. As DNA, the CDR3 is TGTGCCAGCAGCTCGTCCGGACAGGGACGCGGCTACACCTTC.

CDR3 in amino acids: CASSIRVYAGGEANEQFF. CDR3 nucleotides: TGTGCCAGTAGTATAAGGGTCTACGCAGGAGGAGAGGCAAATGAGCAGTTCTTC. The rearrangement links TRBV19 to TRBJ2-1; a possible D gene is TRBD2 (5 bases). CDR1 LNHDA and CDR2 SQIVND come from the germline V gene (reference sequence). V gave up 2 bases and J gave up 7 bases, with 24 bases separating them. The CDR3 sequence is 18 residues long.

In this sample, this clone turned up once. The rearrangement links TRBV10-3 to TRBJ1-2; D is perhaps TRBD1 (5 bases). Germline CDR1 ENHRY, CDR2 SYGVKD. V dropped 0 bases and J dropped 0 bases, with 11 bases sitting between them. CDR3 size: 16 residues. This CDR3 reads CAISESGGSANYGYTF. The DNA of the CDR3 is TGTGCCATCAGTGAGTCGGGGGGGTCTGCTAACTATGGCTACACCTTC.

The CDR3 region has the DNA TGTGCCTGGAAAGTGTTTGCAGGGGTGCCTGAAGCTTTCTTT. Translated, it gives CAWKVFAGVPEAFF. V is TRBV30 and J is TRBJ1-1; weak D call: TRBD1 (6 bases). The CDR3 is made up of 14 amino acids. Germline CDR1 reads GTSNPN; CDR2 reads SVGIG (reference sequence). V was shortened by 4 bases and J by 6 bases, with 18 bases between the two germline ends.

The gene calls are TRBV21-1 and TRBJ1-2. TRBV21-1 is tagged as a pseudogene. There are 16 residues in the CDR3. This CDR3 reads CASSPAVGGSDYGYTF. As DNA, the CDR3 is TGTGCCAGCAGTCCAGCGGTGGGGGGTTCGGACTATGGCTACACCTTC.

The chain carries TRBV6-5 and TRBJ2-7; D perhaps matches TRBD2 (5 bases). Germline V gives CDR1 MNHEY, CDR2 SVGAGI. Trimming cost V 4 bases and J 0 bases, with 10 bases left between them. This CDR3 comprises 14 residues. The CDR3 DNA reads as TGTGCCAGCAGTTCGGCGGGTTTCTCCTACGAGCAGTACTTC. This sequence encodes CASSSAGFSYEQYF.

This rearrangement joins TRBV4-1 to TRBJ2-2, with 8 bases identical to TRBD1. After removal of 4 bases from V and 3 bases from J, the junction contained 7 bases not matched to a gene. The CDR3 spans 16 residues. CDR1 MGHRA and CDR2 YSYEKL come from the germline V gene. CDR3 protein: CASSPSGGVDTGELFF. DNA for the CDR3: TGCGCCAGCAGCCCATCAGGGGGCGTGGACACCGGGGAGCTGTTTTTT.

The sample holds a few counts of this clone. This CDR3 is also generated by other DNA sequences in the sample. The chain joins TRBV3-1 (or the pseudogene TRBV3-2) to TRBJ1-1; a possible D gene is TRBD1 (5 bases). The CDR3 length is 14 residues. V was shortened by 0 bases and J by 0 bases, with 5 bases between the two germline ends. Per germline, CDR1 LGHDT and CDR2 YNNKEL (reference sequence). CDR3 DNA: TGTGCCAGCAGCCAAGAAGGGGTGAACACTGAAGCTTTCTTT. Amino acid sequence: CASSQEGVNTEAFF.